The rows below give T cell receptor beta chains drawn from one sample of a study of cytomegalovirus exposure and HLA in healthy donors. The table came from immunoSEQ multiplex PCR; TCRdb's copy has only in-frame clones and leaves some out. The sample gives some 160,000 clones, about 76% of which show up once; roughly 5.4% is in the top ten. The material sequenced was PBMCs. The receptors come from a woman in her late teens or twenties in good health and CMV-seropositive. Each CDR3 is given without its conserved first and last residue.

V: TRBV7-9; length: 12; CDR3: ASRGGDYNSPLH
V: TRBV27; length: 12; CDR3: ASSLGQVNTEAF
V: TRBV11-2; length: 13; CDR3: ASSLGSTGPDTQY
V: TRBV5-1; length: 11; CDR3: ASSPTANYGYT
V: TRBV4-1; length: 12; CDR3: ASSLGQGSDTQY
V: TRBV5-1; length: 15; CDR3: ASSWGQGGGSGNTIY
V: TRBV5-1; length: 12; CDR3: ASRDRLSGNTIY
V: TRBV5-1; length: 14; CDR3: ASSLEVLANTGELF
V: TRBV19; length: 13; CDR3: ASSEGAHSGNTIY
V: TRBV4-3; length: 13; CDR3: ASSQGQGTNQPQH
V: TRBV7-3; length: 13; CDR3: ASSLTKSSYNEQF
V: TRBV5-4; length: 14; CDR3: ASSIPGSSGANVLT
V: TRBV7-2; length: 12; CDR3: ASSLEWGGLEQY
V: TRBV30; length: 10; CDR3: AWKQLNTEAF
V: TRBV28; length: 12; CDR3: ASSLGQGAGEQY
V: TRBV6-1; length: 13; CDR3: ASRENTQSNQPQH
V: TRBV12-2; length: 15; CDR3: ASRLVSGTTVGWCAF
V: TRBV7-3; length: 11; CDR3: ASSLAGKETQY
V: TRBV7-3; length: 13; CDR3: ASSSLAGGTGELF
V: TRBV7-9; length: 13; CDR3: ASTQSGGIGNTIY
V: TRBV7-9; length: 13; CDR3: ASSPTRGQGHEQY
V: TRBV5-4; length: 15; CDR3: ASSLGTLAGGRNEQF
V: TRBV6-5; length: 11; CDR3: ASSCKGAGEQY
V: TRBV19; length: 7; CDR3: AWGDEQY
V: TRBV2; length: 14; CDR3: ASSAGNRARADTQY
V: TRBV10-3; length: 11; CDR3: AISEGHRYEQY
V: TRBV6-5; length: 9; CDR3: ASSYAGEAF
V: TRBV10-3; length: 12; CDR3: AISERLTGAEAF
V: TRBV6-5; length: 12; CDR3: ASSYSSTGTEAF
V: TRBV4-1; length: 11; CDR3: ASSQDGASPLH
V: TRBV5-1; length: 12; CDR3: ASSLGGSNQPQH
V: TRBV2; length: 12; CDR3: ASSGQGATGELF
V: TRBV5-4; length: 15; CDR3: ASSLLLGVGQNTEAF
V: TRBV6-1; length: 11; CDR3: ASGGPINEKLF
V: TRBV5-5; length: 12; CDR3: ASSLRSLNEKLF
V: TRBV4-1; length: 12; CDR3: ASSLGQRNYGYT
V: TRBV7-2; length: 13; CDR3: ASSSRTGLAGELF
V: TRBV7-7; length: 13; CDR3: ASSTGTGGADTQY
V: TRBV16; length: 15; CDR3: ASSLGRGRRSYNEQF
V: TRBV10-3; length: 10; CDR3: ATGSGANVLT
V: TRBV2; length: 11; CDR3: ASSTGLGYGYT
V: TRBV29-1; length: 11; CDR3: SVEASLGETQY
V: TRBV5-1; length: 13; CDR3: AGLALGLAPYEQY
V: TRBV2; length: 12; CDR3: ASSERVSGNTIY
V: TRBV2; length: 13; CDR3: ASSAGTISYNEQF
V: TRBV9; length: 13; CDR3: ASSVGWQGPYEQY
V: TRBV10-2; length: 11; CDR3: ASSDPPGKPQY
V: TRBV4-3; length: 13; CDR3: ASSPSRQGKNIQY